The clone carrying this TCR beta chain was seen ten or more times. The antigen is unknown. Recent acute infections and vaccinations were absent in the healthy HIV-negative adult donors. This entry belongs to a study of shared clonotypes between healthy human individuals. Study-level findings and limits: Limitation of the genetic and exposure-history diversity represented came from the few donors. The sole specimen, blood, was sampled, and tissue repertoires likely differ.

The method was immunoSEQ multiplex PCR; TCRdb's version includes in-frame clones alone and lacks a portion of them. Here the sample spans 400,000 to 600,000 clones, 70% to 80% being singletons. The specimen sequenced was PBMCs. The receptor's source is a woman aged 40-49 years in good health. Some clones in this sample may be carry-over from other donors' samples.

The CDR3: CASSPAGGRSYEQYF. CDR3 nucleotide sequence: TGTGCCAGCAGCCCAGCGGGGGGGCGATCCTACGAGCAGTACTTC. V usage is TRBV11-2 and J usage is TRBJ2-7, with TRBD2 matching over 10 bases. The germline gives CDR1 SGHAT, CDR2 FQNNGV. CDR3 length: 15 residues. V shed 5 bases, J shed 1 base, and the junction held 5 bases outside the gene matches.